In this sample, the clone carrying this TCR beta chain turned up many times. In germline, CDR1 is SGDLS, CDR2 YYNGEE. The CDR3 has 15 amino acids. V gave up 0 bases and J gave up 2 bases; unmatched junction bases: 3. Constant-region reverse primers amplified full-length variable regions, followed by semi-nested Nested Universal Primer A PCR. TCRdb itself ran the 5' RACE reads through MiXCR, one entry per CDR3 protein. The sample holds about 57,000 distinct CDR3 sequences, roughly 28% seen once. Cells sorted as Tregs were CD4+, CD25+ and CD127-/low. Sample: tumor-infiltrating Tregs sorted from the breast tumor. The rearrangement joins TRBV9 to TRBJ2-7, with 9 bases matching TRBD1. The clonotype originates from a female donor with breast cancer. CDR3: CASSVGDRATYEQYF. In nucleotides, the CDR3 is TGTGCCAGCAGCGTAGGGGACAGGGCAACCTACGAGCAGTACTTC. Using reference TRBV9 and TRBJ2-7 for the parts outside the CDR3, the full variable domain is DSGVTQTPKHLITATGQRVTLRCSPRSGDLSVYWYQQSLDQGLQFLIQYYNGEERAKGNILERFSAQQFPDLHSELNLSSLELGDSALYFCASSVGDRATYEQYFGPGTRLTVT.